Given below is one TCR beta chain in context. Its antigen is undetermined. This specimen comes from a study of radiotherapy plus CTLA-4 blockade in lung cancer. At the level of the study: Patients showed objective responses in about 20% of cases and disease control in 30% to 40%.

Germline CDR1 is SGHRS and CDR2 is YFSETQ. CDR3 length equals 13 residues. V shed 6 bases and J shed 5 bases, with 12 bases lying between them. The table came from immunoSEQ multiplex PCR; TCRdb's copy has only in-frame clones and leaves some out. The repertoire holds around 90,000 clones, with approximately 80% as singletons. Study-level points and caveats: Radiotherapy plus ipilimumab was followed by expansion in blood of tumor-derived TCR clones. Early blood T cell clone dynamics, with interferon-beta, were reported to best predict response.

The sequence came from a human donor with non-small cell lung cancer that progressed on radiotherapy plus ipilimumab. The chain recombines TRBV5-1 with TRBJ2-1, with D maybe TRBD2 (5 bases). Specimen: peripheral blood, collected from a patient treated with radiotherapy plus ipilimumab. The CDR3 nucleotides are TGCGCCAGCAAGGAGGTCACAGACAATGAGCAGTTCTTC. This gives the protein CASKEVTDNEQFF.